Reported below is one T cell receptor beta chain. Its antigen remains undetermined. Within one base of it there is no much larger clone, and no base qualities were kept. The cohort was made up of 666 healthy bone marrow donors. Cohort members were all nominally healthy when sampled, although unrecorded immune exposures were likely present. The donor was CMV seropositive and was included in the group of approximately 310 seropositive cohort members. Each donor provided a peripheral blood sample, and peripheral blood mononuclear cells were used for TCR beta sequencing. The Qiagen DNeasy Blood Extraction Kit was used to extract genomic DNA from the blood cell samples. This entry belongs to a study of cytomegalovirus exposure and HLA in healthy donors (dated by TCRdb to about 2017). Turning to the overall study: An earlier analysis of approximately 590 of the donors reported about 250 Gb of sequence data and some 100 million unique TCR beta sequences from roughly 200 million T cells. An early release that covered roughly 600 HLA-typed donors contained approximately 300 gigabases of sequencing data and tens of millions of unique TCR sequences. Of the 398 genotyped donors, 65% to 90% fell in the genetic ancestry cluster associated with self-reported Caucasian donors. The study was designed to test whether signatures of past pathogen exposure could be identified by cataloging public T cell receptors. The study profiled the T cell repertoires of under 700 subjects by immunosequencing and related them to cytomegalovirus serostatus. Along with the roughly 700-subject first cohort, a separate validation cohort of over a hundred different subjects was used. High-throughput TCR immunosequencing, statistical association of individual TCRs with disease status, and machine learning were combined to predict cytomegalovirus infection status. To study patterns of TCR occurrence, a later analysis re-analyzed previously published TCR beta repertoires from just over 650 donors and added high-resolution HLA genotyping. Rather than drawing on any new phenotypic data, the later analysis identified candidate immune exposures from TCR beta sequences and the way those sequences occurred across donors. An earlier analysis of approximately 580 of the donors used high-throughput TCR beta sequencing to judge whether each TCR beta V gene segment behaved as functional or pseudogenic. Donor age, sex, ethnicity and CMV serostatus were compiled together with the repertoire data. A later genetic analysis used genome-wide SNP genotypes for 398 of the 666 donors, treating that subset as a discovery cohort. Every repertoire in the discovery cohort had been generated on one and the same sequencing platform. Both class I and class II loci were covered by HLA typing, at four-digit resolution. Typing coverage varied by locus: roughly 620-640 donors for A, B, C, DRB1 and DQB1; more than 500 for DQA1; approximately 610 for DPA1; more than 450 for DPB1. Roughly five DR-DQ haplotypes were treated as single units for association and clustering because of strong linkage in the cohort. Among around 400 genotyped donors of the cohort, an average of 235,054 unique TCR beta nucleotide sequences were sequenced per donor, roughly 20% of them non-productive.

The library was prepared using the immunoSEQ multiplex PCR assay. For the multiplex PCR, a mixture combining 60 forward primers for TCR Vbeta segments and 13 reverse primers for TCR Jbeta segments was used. The CDR3 region of rearranged TCR beta genes was amplified from genomic DNA with a multiplex PCR assay. On the Illumina HiSeq System, the amplified TCR beta libraries were sequenced as 87-base-pair reads. From the authors' description of their analysis: A later analysis tallied 75 million to 95 million unique TCR beta chains across the 600 to 700 repertoires, and 10 million to 11 million of those chains were shared by two or more donors. A nearest-neighbor algorithm error-corrected the raw reads and collapsed the reads into unique sequences, merging closely related sequences to remove PCR and sequencing errors. To assign V, D and J gene segments, CDR3 sequences were aligned to IMGT reference sequences. For a sequence to be retained, a match of at least six nucleotides to both a V gene segment and a J gene segment was required. Rearrangements were classified as productive when the CDR3 lacked stop codons and remained in frame with V and J, and all other rearrangements were classified as non-productive. Following IMGT convention, CDR3 was defined as the stretch from the second conserved V-encoded cysteine up to the conserved J-encoded phenylalanine. Sequences without an unambiguous match to a single V gene segment were excluded from the earlier analysis of 450 to 650 of the donors. An earlier analysis of several hundred of the donors classified V segments as functional when productive rearrangements were above 56.7% and as segregating when the standard deviation between donors was above 5%. To diagnose cytomegalovirus status from the catalog of TCR beta chain sequences, a statistical classification framework was built. V and J gene assignment, in a later analysis, came from comparing TCR nucleotide sequences with IMGT/GENE-DB human TR gene sequences. The TCRdist pipeline was used in a later analysis to assign CDR3 sequences and most-parsimonious VDJ recombination scenarios. In a later analysis, each TCR beta chain was defined by its CDR3 amino acid sequence together with its V-gene family, and reads without a unique V-gene family were excluded. In a later analysis, approximately 590 highly shared, low-generation-probability nucleotide sequences were removed to address suspected cross-contamination and a sequencing artifact. In a later analysis, a clonal expansion index for each public chain was calculated from normalized within-repertoire ranks of inferred template counts. A later analysis computed generation probabilities with a VDJ recombination model fitted to out-of-frame rearrangements, and checked the results against IGoR. In a later analysis, TCR-TCR, TCR-HLA and TCR-CMV co-occurrence was scored with hypergeometric tests, and a repertoire-size bias correction was applied to TCR pairs. False discovery rates were estimated in a later analysis by permuting HLA or CMV assignments 20 times. A later analysis grouped co-occurring TCRs with DBSCAN, adding TCRdist sequence similarity when clustering within HLA-allele-positive subsets. Repertoires with fewer than 30,000 or more than 120,000 public chains were left out of co-occurrence clustering, as were a handful of repertoires with anomalous nucleotide sharing. TCRdb took this table from immuneACCESS and kept in-frame rearrangements with V and J called. Such tables lack part of the clones; where checked against another copy, unresolved V genes explain under half of the gap, and the rest is unexplained. V, J and clone size derive from that table, while D and trimming were established from the DNA sequence. The sample table lists 190,000 or so clones, roughly 83% of them with a count of one. The ten largest clonotypes hold 0.35% to 0.5% of the sample.

Beyond this particular receptor, the publication reports: A group of highly shared sequence variants was considered likely to be a technical artifact of the sequencing pipeline. In a later analysis, some 18,000 TCR beta sequences were associated with specific HLA alleles at a false discovery rate of 0.05. In a later analysis, HLA-associated TCR beta chains were found to be more clonally expanded and to have lower generation probabilities than equally common non-associated chains. Because some donors lacked HLA typing at each locus, the association tests relied only on the typed subset. In a later analysis, several top co-occurrence clusters were reported to appear linked to parvovirus B19, influenza, CMV and Epstein-Barr virus. Roughly uniform sequencing depth across donors was assumed in presence/absence analyses, although this assumption may not hold. When HLA alleles, especially DR and DQ, strongly co-occurred, attributing TCR associations to individual alleles was difficult. It was suggested by the authors that the approach could potentially be generalized to other disease states and immunological phenotypes. The classifier was reported to diagnose cytomegalovirus status with high specificity and sensitivity in both the original and validation cohorts. In a later analysis, the rate of TCR association differed among HLA loci, with DRB1 alleles having the most associated TCRs and HLA-C alleles having the fewest. The study listed 150 to 200 TCR beta chains as associated with cytomegalovirus. Most TCR sequences were seen in very few donors, while some public TCRs were found in many individuals. The earlier analysis of 587 of the donors excluded about 16 rarely observed V segments, including chromosome 9 orphons, because counts were too low. In this cohort, only TCR beta chains were sequenced, and detectable features were limited by the absence of alpha or paired-chain data. A further reported finding was that TCR beta sequences accurately predicted the HLA-A and HLA-B alleles for most subjects in the first cohort. An earlier analysis of 587 of the donors showed that most TCR beta V segments appeared in productive rearrangements either about 90% or about 30% of the time, which broadly matched IMGT annotations. A later analysis found that most CMV-associated TCR beta chains appeared HLA-restricted, with HLA associations seemingly driven largely by CMV exposure. Immune exposure information for the cohort was limited to CMV serostatus. In vitro tests confirmed that three of the cytomegalovirus-associated TCR beta chains recognize cytomegalovirus antigens. A later genetic analysis reported fewer N-insertions in productive TCRs among donors in an Asian-associated ancestry cluster than the roughly 670-donor mean. Correlated functional status among segregating V segments might be attributable to linkage disequilibrium, but an unknown experimental factor could not be ruled out. An association between a missense DCLRE1C variant and V-gene and J-gene trimming of TCR beta chains was found in a later genetic analysis and replicated in an independent cohort.

The sequence derives from a male donor in good health and CMV-seropositive. The sequenced material came from PBMCs.

The DNA reads TGTGCCAGCAGCCCTGCGGGACAGTATTTTGAAGCTTTCTTT. Its protein is CASSPAGQYFEAFF. Here the chain combines TRBV7-9 and TRBJ1-1, and 7 junction bases match TRBD1. The cysteine opens and the phenylalanine closes a CDR3 of 14 amino acids. The sequence is cut down to CDR3 DNA, 42 bases in frame from base 1. V and J are trimmed by 5 bases and 7 bases, and the gene matches miss 10 bases of the junction. Per the germline V gene (reference sequence), SEHNR is the CDR1 and FQNEAQ is the CDR2.